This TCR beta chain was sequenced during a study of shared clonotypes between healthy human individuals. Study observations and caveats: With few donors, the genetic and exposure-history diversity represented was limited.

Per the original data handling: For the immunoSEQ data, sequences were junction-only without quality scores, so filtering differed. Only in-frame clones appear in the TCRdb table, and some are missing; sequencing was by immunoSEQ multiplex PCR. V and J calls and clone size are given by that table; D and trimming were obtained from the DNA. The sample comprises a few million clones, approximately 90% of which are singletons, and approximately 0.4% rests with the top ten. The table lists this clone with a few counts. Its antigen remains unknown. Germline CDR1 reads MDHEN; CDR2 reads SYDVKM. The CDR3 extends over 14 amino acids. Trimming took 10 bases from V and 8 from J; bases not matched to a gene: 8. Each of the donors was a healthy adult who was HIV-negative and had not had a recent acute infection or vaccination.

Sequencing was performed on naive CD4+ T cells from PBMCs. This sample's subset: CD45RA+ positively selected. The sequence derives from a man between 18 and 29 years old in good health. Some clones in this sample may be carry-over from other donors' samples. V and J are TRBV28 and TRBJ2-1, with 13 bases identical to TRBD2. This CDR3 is CATSWTSGSDEQFF. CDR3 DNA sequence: TGTGCCACCAGCTGGACTAGCGGGAGTGATGAGCAGTTCTTC.